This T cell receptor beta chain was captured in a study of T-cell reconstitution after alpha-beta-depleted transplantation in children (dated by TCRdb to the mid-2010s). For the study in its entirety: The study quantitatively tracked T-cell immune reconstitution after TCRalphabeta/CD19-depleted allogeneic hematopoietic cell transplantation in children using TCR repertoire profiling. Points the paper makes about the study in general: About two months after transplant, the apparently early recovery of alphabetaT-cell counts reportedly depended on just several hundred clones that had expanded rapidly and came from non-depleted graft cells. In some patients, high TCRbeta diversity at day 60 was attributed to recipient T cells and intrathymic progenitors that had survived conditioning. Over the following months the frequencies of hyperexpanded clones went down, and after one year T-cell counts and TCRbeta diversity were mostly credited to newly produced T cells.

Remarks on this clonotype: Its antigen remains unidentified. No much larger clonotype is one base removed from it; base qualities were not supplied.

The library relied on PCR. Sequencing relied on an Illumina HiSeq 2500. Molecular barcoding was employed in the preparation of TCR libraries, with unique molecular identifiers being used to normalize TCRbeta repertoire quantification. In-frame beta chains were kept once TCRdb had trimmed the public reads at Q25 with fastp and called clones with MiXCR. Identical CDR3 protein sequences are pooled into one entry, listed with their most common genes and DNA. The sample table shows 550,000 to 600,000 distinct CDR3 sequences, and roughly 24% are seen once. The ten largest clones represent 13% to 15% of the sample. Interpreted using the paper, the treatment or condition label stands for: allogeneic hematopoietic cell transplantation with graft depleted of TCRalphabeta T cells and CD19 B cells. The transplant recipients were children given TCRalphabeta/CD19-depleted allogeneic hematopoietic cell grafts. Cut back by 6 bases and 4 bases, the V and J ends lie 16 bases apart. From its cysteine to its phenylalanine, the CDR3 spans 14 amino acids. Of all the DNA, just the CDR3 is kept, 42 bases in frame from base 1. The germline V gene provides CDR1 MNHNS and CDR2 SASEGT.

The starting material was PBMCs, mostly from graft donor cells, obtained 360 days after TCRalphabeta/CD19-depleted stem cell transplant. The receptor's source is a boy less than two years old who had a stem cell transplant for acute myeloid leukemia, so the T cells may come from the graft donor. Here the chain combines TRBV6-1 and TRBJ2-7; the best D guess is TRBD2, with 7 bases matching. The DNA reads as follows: TGTGCCAGCAGCCACAGGGAGGGCGCGTACGAGCAGTACTTC. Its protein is CASSHREGAYEQYF.